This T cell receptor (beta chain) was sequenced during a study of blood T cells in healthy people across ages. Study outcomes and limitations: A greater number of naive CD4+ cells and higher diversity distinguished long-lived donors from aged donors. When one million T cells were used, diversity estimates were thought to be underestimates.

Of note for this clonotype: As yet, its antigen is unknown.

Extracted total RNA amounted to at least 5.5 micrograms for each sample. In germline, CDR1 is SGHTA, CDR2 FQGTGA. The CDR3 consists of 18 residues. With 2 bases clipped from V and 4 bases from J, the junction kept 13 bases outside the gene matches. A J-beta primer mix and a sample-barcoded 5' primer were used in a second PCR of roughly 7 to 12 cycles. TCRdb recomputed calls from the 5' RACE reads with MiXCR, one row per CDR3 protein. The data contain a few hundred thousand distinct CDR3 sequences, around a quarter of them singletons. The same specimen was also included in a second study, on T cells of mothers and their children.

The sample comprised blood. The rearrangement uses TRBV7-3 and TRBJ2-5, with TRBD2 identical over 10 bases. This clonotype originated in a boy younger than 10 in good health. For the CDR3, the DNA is TGTGCCAGCAGCTTAGGGTCCCCGGGACTAGCGAAGGGAGAGACCCAGTACTTC. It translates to CASSLGSPGLAKGETQYF.